Sequencing of this T cell receptor beta chain was carried out in a study of T cell responses to AZD1222 COVID-19 vaccine. The study's findings and limits: Possibly, clonal diversity was underestimated; donors were largely white British and included more females.

Notes on this clone: Its antigen is undetermined.

Some clones are missing from TCRdb's copy, which holds only in-frame ones; the method was immunoSEQ multiplex PCR. This sample has approximately 120,000 clones; more than 65% occur once, and the top ten carry around a quarter. Germline V CDR1 and CDR2: MNHEY, SMNVEV (reference sequence). The length of the CDR3 is 18 residues. V shed 7 bases and J shed 1 base, with 25 bases lying between them. Combined were second doses at about 4 or about 12 weeks. The chain carries TRBV27 and TRBJ1-2; D is possibly TRBD1 (6 bases). The sample consisted of peripheral blood, taken 28 days after the second AZD1222 dose. The source of this sequence is an adult who received the AZD1222 COVID-19 vaccine. CDR3 sequence: CASKKAGLGQGVNYGYTF. In DNA, the CDR3 is TGTGCCAGCAAAAAAGCGGGTCTGGGACAAGGAGTTAACTATGGCTACACCTTC.